The entry below gives a single T cell receptor (beta chain) sequence along with its context. After removal of 2 bases from V and 4 bases from J, the junction contained 7 bases not matched to a gene. CDR1 is MNHEY, CDR2 SMNVEV, per germline (reference sequence). This CDR3 region has 15 residues. As for time point: after neoadjuvant nivolumab, at surgical resection. The data were taken from a study of neoadjuvant anti-PD-1 for oral cavity cancer. The table came from immunoSEQ multiplex PCR; TCRdb's copy has only in-frame clones and leaves some out. The sample carries about 9,900 clones, roughly 60% recorded once.

V and J are TRBV27 and TRBJ1-1; 7 nucleotides align to TRBD1. This TCR derives from a person aged 35-79 years with oral cavity squamous cell carcinoma. The specimen was PBMCs, collected after nivolumab (anti-PD-1) treatment. The CDR3 DNA is TGTGCCAGCAGTTTAGTCCCGGGACAGAGCACTGAAGCTTTCTTT. Translating it yields CASSLVPGQSTEAFF.